Listed below are T cell receptor beta chains from one sample, sequenced in a study of T-cell reconstitution after alpha-beta-depleted transplantation in children. A single record per CDR3 protein comes from TCRdb applying MiXCR to the PCR reads. Of approximately 640,000 distinct CDR3 sequences in the sample, 16% were seen once. Sequences were derived from PBMCs from the stem cell graft donor, sampled from the stem cell graft. All receptors derive from a human donor who donated a stem cell graft to a child with acute myeloid leukemia. Both conserved end residues are part of each CDR3. D genes are given only for firm matches. Some rows have no size entry. The others give once, few or many, or a class for an expanded clone.

j_gene: TRBJ1-1; v_gene: TRBV20-1; d_gene: .; abundance: many; CDR3nt: TGCAGTGCTAGAGTACAGAGGATGAACACTGAAGCTTTCTTT; CDR3aa: CSARVQRMNTEAFF
j_gene: TRBJ2-4; v_gene: TRBV5-1; d_gene: .; abundance: .; CDR3nt: TGCGCACCGAGGGTCACCATTCAGTACTTC; CDR3aa: CAPRVTIQYF
j_gene: TRBJ1-1; v_gene: TRBV7-9; d_gene: .; abundance: many; CDR3nt: TGTGCCAGCTCATCCGGGCGGGACACTGAAGCTTTCTTT; CDR3aa: CASSSGRDTEAFF
j_gene: TRBJ2-1; v_gene: TRBV29-1; d_gene: .; abundance: many; CDR3nt: TGCAGCCTTGGAGGGGGATGGGCCCGGGAGCAGTTCTTC; CDR3aa: CSLGGGWAREQFF
j_gene: TRBJ2-2; v_gene: TRBV20-1; d_gene: .; abundance: many; CDR3nt: TGCAGTGCTAGAGATGTCAGGGGGGGCGGGGAGCTGTTTTTT; CDR3aa: CSARDVRGGGELFF
j_gene: TRBJ2-3; v_gene: TRBV7-3; d_gene: TRBD1; abundance: .; CDR3nt: TGTGCCAGCAGCTTAACTCCAGGGGGCAGGGGCACAGATACGCAGTATTTT; CDR3aa: CASSLTPGGRGTDTQYF
j_gene: TRBJ1-4; v_gene: TRBV12-3/TRBV12-4; d_gene: .; abundance: .; CDR3nt: TGTGCCAGCAGTTTATATGGAGAACGATTTAATGAAAAACTGTTTTTT; CDR3aa: CASSLYGERFNEKLFF
j_gene: TRBJ2-3; v_gene: TRBV20-1; d_gene: .; abundance: .; CDR3nt: TGCAGTGCCCCCCTAGGGGGGGCTACAGATACGCAGTATTTT; CDR3aa: CSAPLGGATDTQYF
j_gene: TRBJ2-5; v_gene: TRBV21-1; d_gene: .; abundance: .; CDR3nt: TGTGCCAGCAGCACAAACCGACGGGGTCAAGAGACCCAGTACTTC; CDR3aa: CASSTNRRGQETQYF
j_gene: TRBJ2-1; v_gene: TRBV2; d_gene: .; abundance: .; CDR3nt: TGTGCCAGCAGTGAGGGACATCTCCTAGGGAATGAGCAGTTCTTC; CDR3aa: CASSEGHLLGNEQFF
j_gene: TRBJ2-5; v_gene: TRBV6-1; d_gene: .; abundance: many; CDR3nt: TGTGCCAGCAGCCAACACCGACAGCTTCAAGAGACCCAGTACTTC; CDR3aa: CASSQHRQLQETQYF
j_gene: TRBJ1-1; v_gene: TRBV7-9; d_gene: .; abundance: few; CDR3nt: TGTGCCAGCAGCCGCCTACAGGGTAGGACTGAAGCTTTCTTT; CDR3aa: CASSRLQGRTEAFF
j_gene: TRBJ1-6; v_gene: TRBV5-1; d_gene: .; abundance: many; CDR3nt: TGCGCCAGCAGCTTCAGGGGTGGTAATTCACCCCTCCACTTT; CDR3aa: CASSFRGGNSPLHF
j_gene: TRBJ1-1; v_gene: TRBV5-1; d_gene: TRBD1; abundance: few; CDR3nt: TGCGCCAGCAGCCCCGGTTTGACAGGGGGCATGAACACTGAAGCTTTCTTT; CDR3aa: CASSPGLTGGMNTEAFF
j_gene: TRBJ1-1; v_gene: TRBV29-1; d_gene: .; abundance: many; CDR3nt: TGCAGCGTTGAAGATCGCCAGGGGTATGGCACTGAAGCTTTCTTT; CDR3aa: CSVEDRQGYGTEAFF
j_gene: TRBJ1-1; v_gene: TRBV21-1; d_gene: .; abundance: .; CDR3nt: TGTGCCAGCAGCAAAAACTGCAGGGGGGAGAACACTGAAGCTTTCTTT; CDR3aa: CASSKNCRGENTEAFF
j_gene: TRBJ2-1; v_gene: TRBV5-4; d_gene: TRBD2; abundance: few; CDR3nt: TGTGCCAGCAGGCCGACTAGCGGGGGCCTCTCCTACAATGAGCAGTTCTTC; CDR3aa: CASRPTSGGLSYNEQFF
j_gene: TRBJ2-3; v_gene: TRBV5-1; d_gene: .; abundance: .; CDR3nt: TGCGCCAGCAGGAGTCCGGATTACACAGATACGCAGTATTTT; CDR3aa: CASRSPDYTDTQYF
j_gene: TRBJ1-1; v_gene: TRBV20-1; d_gene: .; abundance: many; CDR3nt: TGCAGTGCTAGATGGACCCTGAACACTGAAGCTTTCTTT; CDR3aa: CSARWTLNTEAFF
j_gene: TRBJ1-1; v_gene: TRBV6-6; d_gene: .; abundance: few; CDR3nt: TGTGCCAGCAGCCCCCCCACTGAAGCTTTCTTT; CDR3aa: CASSPPTEAFF
j_gene: TRBJ2-3; v_gene: TRBV12-3/TRBV12-4; d_gene: .; abundance: many; CDR3nt: TGTGCCAGCAGTTTCCGGCTCATGACAATTATTTTT; CDR3aa: CASSFRLMTIIF
j_gene: TRBJ1-1; v_gene: TRBV20-1; d_gene: .; abundance: .; CDR3nt: TGCAGTGCCCCTACGGATGGGGGGCGTAGCACTGAAGCTTTCTTT; CDR3aa: CSAPTDGGRSTEAFF
j_gene: TRBJ2-7; v_gene: TRBV20-1; d_gene: .; abundance: many; CDR3nt: TGCAGTGCTAGAGATTCAGGTAACAACGAGCAGTACTTC; CDR3aa: CSARDSGNNEQYF
j_gene: TRBJ2-3; v_gene: TRBV10-3; d_gene: .; abundance: .; CDR3nt: TGTGCCATCAGTGCCTTAGGTGATACGCAGTATTTT; CDR3aa: CAISALGDTQYF
j_gene: TRBJ1-6; v_gene: TRBV27; d_gene: TRBD1; abundance: few; CDR3nt: TGTGCCAGCAGGGGACAGGGGGCCGGCCATAATTCACCCCTCCACTTT; CDR3aa: CASRGQGAGHNSPLHF
j_gene: TRBJ2-2; v_gene: TRBV27; d_gene: TRBD2; abundance: .; CDR3nt: TGTGCCAGCAGGGCGGGGGTAACCGGGGAGCTGTTTTTT; CDR3aa: CASRAGVTGELFF
j_gene: TRBJ2-1; v_gene: TRBV20-1; d_gene: TRBD2; abundance: many; CDR3nt: TGCAGTGCTAGAGATCTCGGACTAGCGCCCTACAATGAGCAGTTCTTC; CDR3aa: CSARDLGLAPYNEQFF
j_gene: TRBJ1-1; v_gene: TRBV20-1; d_gene: .; abundance: .; CDR3nt: TGCAGTGCTAGGCCAGCGACCCTTGAAGCTTTCTTT; CDR3aa: CSARPATLEAFF
j_gene: TRBJ1-1; v_gene: TRBV10-1; d_gene: TRBD1; abundance: few; CDR3nt: TGCGCCAGCAGTTGGGACAGGGTAACTGAAGCTTTCTTT; CDR3aa: CASSWDRVTEAFF
j_gene: TRBJ1-4; v_gene: TRBV20-1; d_gene: .; abundance: .; CDR3nt: TGCAGTGCCCCCGGGGGGTTCAACAATGAAAAACTGTTTTTT; CDR3aa: CSAPGGFNNEKLFF
j_gene: TRBJ1-6; v_gene: TRBV20-1; d_gene: .; abundance: many; CDR3nt: TGCAGTGCTAGAGTAGTCGTGGAGGGGTATAATTCACCCCTCCACTTT; CDR3aa: CSARVVVEGYNSPLHF
j_gene: TRBJ1-1; v_gene: TRBV4-1; d_gene: .; abundance: few; CDR3nt: TGCGCCAGCAGCCAAGCTGGGCGGAACACTGAAGCTTTCTTT; CDR3aa: CASSQAGRNTEAFF
j_gene: TRBJ2-1; v_gene: TRBV5-1; d_gene: .; abundance: few; CDR3nt: TGCGCCAGCAGCCCCTCACTTCTAGACGGCGGGGCATCCTACAATGAGCAGTTCTTC; CDR3aa: CASSPSLLDGGASYNEQFF
j_gene: TRBJ1-5; v_gene: TRBV7-2; d_gene: .; abundance: few; CDR3nt: TGTGCCAGCAGCTTTGGCGGGAAGACCAATCAGCCCCAGCATTTT; CDR3aa: CASSFGGKTNQPQHF
j_gene: TRBJ1-5; v_gene: TRBV20-1; d_gene: TRBD1; abundance: few; CDR3nt: TGCAGTGCTAGAGCACGGACAGGGGGCCGCCAGCCCCAGCATTTT; CDR3aa: CSARARTGGRQPQHF
j_gene: TRBJ1-1; v_gene: TRBV12-3/TRBV12-4; d_gene: .; abundance: .; CDR3nt: TGTGCCAGCACCCCCACGCTGTCCACTGAAGCTTTCTTT; CDR3aa: CASTPTLSTEAFF
j_gene: TRBJ2-1; v_gene: TRBV5-6; d_gene: .; abundance: few; CDR3nt: TGTGCCAGCAGCTTGGATGTGACAGGCTACAATGAGCAGTTCTTC; CDR3aa: CASSLDVTGYNEQFF
j_gene: TRBJ2-3; v_gene: TRBV7-9; d_gene: .; abundance: once; CDR3nt: TGTGCCAGCAGCCTCCGACTAGGGCCGCCCACAGATACGCAGTATTTT; CDR3aa: CASSLRLGPPTDTQYF
j_gene: TRBJ1-1; v_gene: TRBV7-2; d_gene: .; abundance: few; CDR3nt: TGTGCCAGCAGCTTAGCGCGAGGGGGAGGAACTGAAGCTTTCTTT; CDR3aa: CASSLARGGGTEAFF
j_gene: TRBJ1-2; v_gene: TRBV29-1; d_gene: TRBD1; abundance: many; CDR3nt: TGCAGCGTCCCTTTGGCAGGGGGATCCTATGGCTACACCTTC; CDR3aa: CSVPLAGGSYGYTF
j_gene: TRBJ2-5; v_gene: TRBV5-6; d_gene: .; abundance: many; CDR3nt: TGTGCCAGCAGCGGAGCCCCGAACAACCAAGAGACCCAGTACTTC; CDR3aa: CASSGAPNNQETQYF
j_gene: TRBJ1-5; v_gene: TRBV7-2; d_gene: .; abundance: few; CDR3nt: TGTGCCAGCAGCCGACAGGTTAACAATCAGCCCCAGCATTTT; CDR3aa: CASSRQVNNQPQHF
j_gene: TRBJ2-1; v_gene: TRBV7-2; d_gene: .; abundance: .; CDR3nt: TGTGCCAGCAGCTTAGAGGGGGAGGGACTTGACAATGAGCAGTTCTTC; CDR3aa: CASSLEGEGLDNEQFF
j_gene: TRBJ2-1; v_gene: TRBV20-1; d_gene: TRBD2; abundance: many; CDR3nt: TGCAGTGCTAGAGGGCAGGTTGACGGGGAGGGGCAGTTCTTC; CDR3aa: CSARGQVDGEGQFF
j_gene: TRBJ2-3; v_gene: TRBV10-1; d_gene: .; abundance: many; CDR3nt: TGCGCCAGCAGTGAATACGGGGTAGGCACAGATACGCAGTATTTT; CDR3aa: CASSEYGVGTDTQYF
j_gene: TRBJ1-5; v_gene: TRBV20-1; d_gene: TRBD1; abundance: many; CDR3nt: TGCAGTGCTAGAGCCACAGTGACAGGGGGCCACAATCAGCCCCAGCATTTT; CDR3aa: CSARATVTGGHNQPQHF
j_gene: TRBJ2-1; v_gene: TRBV20-1; d_gene: TRBD2; abundance: .; CDR3nt: TGCAGGGCTAGAACCCGTGGGACTAGCGGGGGGCCCCCACGGGATGAGCAGTTCTTC; CDR3aa: CRARTRGTSGGPPRDEQFF
j_gene: TRBJ1-1; v_gene: TRBV6-5; d_gene: .; abundance: many; CDR3nt: TGTGCCAGCAGTTACTCGCTGACGACTGAAGCTTTCTTT; CDR3aa: CASSYSLTTEAFF
j_gene: TRBJ2-1; v_gene: TRBV7-3; d_gene: TRBD2; abundance: .; CDR3nt: TGTGCCAGCAGCTTAACGGGTCTAGCGGGGTACAATGAGCAGTTCTTC; CDR3aa: CASSLTGLAGYNEQFF
j_gene: TRBJ1-2; v_gene: TRBV6-5; d_gene: .; abundance: few; CDR3nt: TGTGCCAGCAGTTATAACGACGCGGGGACTGGCTACACCTTC; CDR3aa: CASSYNDAGTGYTF
j_gene: TRBJ1-4; v_gene: TRBV12-3/TRBV12-4; d_gene: .; abundance: .; CDR3nt: TGTGCCTCACGAATAGGAGGGGCGAGTAATGAAAAACTGTTTTTT; CDR3aa: CASRIGGASNEKLFF
j_gene: TRBJ2-7; v_gene: TRBV2; d_gene: .; abundance: .; CDR3nt: TGTGCCAGCAGCAACAGGGCCAACGAGCAGTACTTC; CDR3aa: CASSNRANEQYF
j_gene: TRBJ1-2; v_gene: TRBV7-2; d_gene: .; abundance: many; CDR3nt: TGTGCCAGCAGCTTAGGGGGGACGGGGGGCTACACCTTC; CDR3aa: CASSLGGTGGYTF
j_gene: TRBJ2-7; v_gene: TRBV9; d_gene: .; abundance: once; CDR3nt: TGTGCCAGCAGCGTAGATTTCCGAGGGTACGAGCAGTACTTC; CDR3aa: CASSVDFRGYEQYF
j_gene: TRBJ2-5; v_gene: TRBV20-1; d_gene: .; abundance: .; CDR3nt: TGCAGTGCTAGAGGGGCTCGTTGGGGGGACCAAGAGACCCAGTACTTC; CDR3aa: CSARGARWGDQETQYF
j_gene: TRBJ2-3; v_gene: TRBV7-6; d_gene: .; abundance: many; CDR3nt: TGTGCCAGCAGCCACCCCGCTGGCGGAGCACTCACAGATACGCAGTATTTT; CDR3aa: CASSHPAGGALTDTQYF
j_gene: TRBJ1-2; v_gene: TRBV20-1; d_gene: .; abundance: many; CDR3nt: TGCAGTGCTAGCGCGACAGACTATGGCTACACCTTC; CDR3aa: CSASATDYGYTF
j_gene: TRBJ2-1; v_gene: TRBV10-3; d_gene: .; abundance: few; CDR3nt: TGTGCCATCAGCCGAGAGGGACTTAACAATGAGCAGTTCTTC; CDR3aa: CAISREGLNNEQFF